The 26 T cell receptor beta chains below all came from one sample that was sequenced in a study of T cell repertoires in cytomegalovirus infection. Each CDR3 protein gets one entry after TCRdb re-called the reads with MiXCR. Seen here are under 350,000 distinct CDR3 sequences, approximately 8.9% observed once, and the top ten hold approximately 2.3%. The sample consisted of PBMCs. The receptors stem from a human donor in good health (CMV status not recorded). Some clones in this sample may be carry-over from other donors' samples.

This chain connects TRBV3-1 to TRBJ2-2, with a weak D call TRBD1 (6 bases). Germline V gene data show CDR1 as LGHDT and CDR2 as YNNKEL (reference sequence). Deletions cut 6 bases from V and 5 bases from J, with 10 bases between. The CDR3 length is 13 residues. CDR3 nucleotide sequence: TGTGCCAGCAGAACAGACAGGACCGGGGAGCTGTTTTTT. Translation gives CASRTDRTGELFF. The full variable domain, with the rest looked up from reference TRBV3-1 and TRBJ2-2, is DTAVSQTPKYLVTQMGNDKSIKCEQNLGHDTMYWYKQDSKKFLKIMFSYNNKELIINETVPNRFSPKSPDKAHLNLHINSLELGDSAVYFCASRTDRTGELFFGEGSRLTVL.

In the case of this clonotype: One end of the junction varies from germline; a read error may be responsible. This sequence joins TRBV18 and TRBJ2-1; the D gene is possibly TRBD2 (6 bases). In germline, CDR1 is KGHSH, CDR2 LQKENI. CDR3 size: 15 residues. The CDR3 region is CTSSPWAGSNNEQFF. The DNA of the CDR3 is TGTACCAGCTCACCATGGGCGGGGTCTAACAATGAGCAGTTCTTC.

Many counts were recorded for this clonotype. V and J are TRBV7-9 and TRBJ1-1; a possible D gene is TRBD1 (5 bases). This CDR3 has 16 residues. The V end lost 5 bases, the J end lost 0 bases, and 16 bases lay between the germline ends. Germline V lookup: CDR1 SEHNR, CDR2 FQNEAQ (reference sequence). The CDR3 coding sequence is TGTGCCAGCAGCCGCGGCACGGGACGGCTGAACACTGAAGCTTTCTTT. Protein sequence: CASSRGTGRLNTEAFF.

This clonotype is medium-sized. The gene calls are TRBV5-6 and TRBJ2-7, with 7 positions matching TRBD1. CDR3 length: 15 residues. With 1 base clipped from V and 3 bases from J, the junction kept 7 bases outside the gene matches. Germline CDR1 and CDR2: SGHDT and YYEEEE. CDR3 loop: CASSLLGTDLYEQYV. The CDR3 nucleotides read TGTGCCAGCAGCTTGTTGGGGACAGACCTCTACGAGCAGTACGTC.

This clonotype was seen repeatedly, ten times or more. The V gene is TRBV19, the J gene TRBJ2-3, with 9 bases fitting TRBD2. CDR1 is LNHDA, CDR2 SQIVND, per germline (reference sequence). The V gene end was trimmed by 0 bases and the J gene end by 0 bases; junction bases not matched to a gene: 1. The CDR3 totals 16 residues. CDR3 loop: CASSIDAGGSTDTQYF. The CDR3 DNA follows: TGTGCCAGTAGTATAGACGCGGGGGGGAGCACAGATACGCAGTATTTT.

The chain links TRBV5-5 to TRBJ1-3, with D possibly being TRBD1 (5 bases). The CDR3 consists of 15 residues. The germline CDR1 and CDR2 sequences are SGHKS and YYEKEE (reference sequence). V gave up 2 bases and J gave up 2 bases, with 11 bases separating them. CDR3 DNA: TGTGCCAGCAGCTTTAGTATGGGGCCTGGAAACACCATATATTTT. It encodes CASSFSMGPGNTIYF.

The CDR3 coding sequence is TGCAGCGTTGAAGTTCCTAGCGGGGGTATTCAGAATGAGCAGTTCTTC. This gives the protein CSVEVPSGGIQNEQFF. The chain links TRBV29-1 to TRBJ2-1; 10 nucleotides line up with TRBD2. The CDR3 loop spans 16 amino acids. The junction had 10 bases not matched to a gene; V was cut back by 1 base and J by 7 bases. Germline V lookup: CDR1 SQVTM, CDR2 ANQGSEA.

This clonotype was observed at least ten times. In DNA form, the CDR3 reads TGTGCCAGCAGCTTAGCGCGGAACACTGAAGCTTTCTTT. Protein: CASSLARNTEAFF. V and J are TRBV7-9 and TRBJ1-1, with D unresolved. This CDR3 spans 13 amino acids. V gave up 0 bases and J gave up 1 base, with 3 bases separating them. The V gene's germline CDR1 is SEHNR and CDR2 FQNEAQ (reference sequence).

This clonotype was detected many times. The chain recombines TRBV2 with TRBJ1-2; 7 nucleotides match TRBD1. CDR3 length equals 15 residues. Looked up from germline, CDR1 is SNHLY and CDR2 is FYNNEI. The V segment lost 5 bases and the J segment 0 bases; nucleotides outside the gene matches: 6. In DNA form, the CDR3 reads TGTGCCAGCAGTTTACAGGGGCGAGCTAACTATGGCTACACCTTC. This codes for CASSLQGRANYGYTF.

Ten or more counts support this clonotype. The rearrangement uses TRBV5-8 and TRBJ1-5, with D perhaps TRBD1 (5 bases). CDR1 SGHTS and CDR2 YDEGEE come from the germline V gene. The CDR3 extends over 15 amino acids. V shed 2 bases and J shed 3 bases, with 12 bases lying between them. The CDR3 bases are TGTGCCAGCAGCTTATTAAGGGGCTCCAATCAGCCCCAGCATTTT. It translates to CASSLLRGSNQPQHF.

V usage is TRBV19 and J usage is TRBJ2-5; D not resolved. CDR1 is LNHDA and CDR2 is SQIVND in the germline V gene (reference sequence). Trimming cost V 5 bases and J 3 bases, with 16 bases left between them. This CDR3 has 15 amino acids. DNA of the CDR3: TGTGCCAGTAGTCTGGACCGTGTGGATAAAGAGACCCAGTACTTC. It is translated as CASSLDRVDKETQYF.

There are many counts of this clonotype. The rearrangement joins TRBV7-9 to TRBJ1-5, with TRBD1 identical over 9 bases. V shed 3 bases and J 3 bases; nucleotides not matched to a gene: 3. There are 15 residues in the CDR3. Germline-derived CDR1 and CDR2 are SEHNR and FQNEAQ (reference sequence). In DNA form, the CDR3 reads TGTGCCAGCAGCTTGGGACAGGGACCCAATCAGCCCCAGCATTTT. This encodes CASSLGQGPNQPQHF.

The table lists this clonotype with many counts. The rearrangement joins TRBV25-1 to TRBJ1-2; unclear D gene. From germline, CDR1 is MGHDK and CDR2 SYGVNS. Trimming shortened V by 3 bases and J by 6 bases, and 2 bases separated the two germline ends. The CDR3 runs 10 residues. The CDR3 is CASSEHGYTF. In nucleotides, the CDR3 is TGTGCCAGCAGTGAGCATGGCTACACCTTC.

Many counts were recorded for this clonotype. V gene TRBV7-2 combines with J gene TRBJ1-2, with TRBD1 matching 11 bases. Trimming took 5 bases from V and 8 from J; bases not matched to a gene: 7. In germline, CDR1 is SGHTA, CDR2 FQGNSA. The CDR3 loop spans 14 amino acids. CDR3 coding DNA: TGTGCCAGCAGCGCCGGGACAGGGGGGATCGGCTACACCTTC. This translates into CASSAGTGGIGYTF.

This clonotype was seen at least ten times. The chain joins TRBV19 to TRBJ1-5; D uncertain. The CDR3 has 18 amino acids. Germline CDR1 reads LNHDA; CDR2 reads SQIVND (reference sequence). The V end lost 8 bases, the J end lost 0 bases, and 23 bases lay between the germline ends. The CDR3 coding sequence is TGTGCCAGTGTTGCCGGGTTGTCCGGTGTTTATAGCAATCAGCCCCAGCATTTT. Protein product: CASVAGLSGVYSNQPQHF.

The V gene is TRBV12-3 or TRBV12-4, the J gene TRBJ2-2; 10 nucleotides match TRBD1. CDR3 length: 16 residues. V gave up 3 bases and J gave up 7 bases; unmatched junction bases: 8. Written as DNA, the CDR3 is TGTGCCAGCAGTTTTGTGACAGGGGGCCTTGTCGGGGAGCTGTTTTTT. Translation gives CASSFVTGGLVGELFF.

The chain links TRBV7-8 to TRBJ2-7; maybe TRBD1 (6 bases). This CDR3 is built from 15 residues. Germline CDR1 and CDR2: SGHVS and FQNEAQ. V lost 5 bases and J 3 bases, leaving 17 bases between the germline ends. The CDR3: CASSLSRTVNYEQYV. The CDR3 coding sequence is TGTGCCAGCAGCCTATCGCGGACAGTCAACTACGAGCAGTACGTC.

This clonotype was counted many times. CDR3 DNA: TGTGCCAGCAGCCCCTCGACAGGGTCGTACACTGAAGCTTTCTTT. Its protein product is CASSPSTGSYTEAFF. V and J are TRBV7-8 and TRBJ1-1; the match to TRBD1 covers 7 bases. V trimming: 5 bases; J trimming: 3 bases; junction bases outside the gene matches: 9. Germline CDR1 SGHVS, CDR2 FQNEAQ. The CDR3 consists of 15 residues.

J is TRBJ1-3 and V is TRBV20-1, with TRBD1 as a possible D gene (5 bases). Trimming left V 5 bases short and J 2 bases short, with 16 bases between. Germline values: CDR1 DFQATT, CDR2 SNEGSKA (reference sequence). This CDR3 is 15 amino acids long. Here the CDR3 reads CSAGRWGSAGNTIYF. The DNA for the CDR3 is TGCAGTGCTGGCAGATGGGGGTCGGCTGGAAACACCATATATTTT.

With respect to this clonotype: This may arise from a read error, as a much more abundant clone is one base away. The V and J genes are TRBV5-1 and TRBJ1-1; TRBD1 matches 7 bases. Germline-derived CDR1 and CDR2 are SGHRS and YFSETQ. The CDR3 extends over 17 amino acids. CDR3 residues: CASSYLPDGGQAGKALF. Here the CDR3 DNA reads TGCGCCAGCAGCTACCTCCCCGACGGAGGACAGGCGGGGAAGGCTCTCTTT.

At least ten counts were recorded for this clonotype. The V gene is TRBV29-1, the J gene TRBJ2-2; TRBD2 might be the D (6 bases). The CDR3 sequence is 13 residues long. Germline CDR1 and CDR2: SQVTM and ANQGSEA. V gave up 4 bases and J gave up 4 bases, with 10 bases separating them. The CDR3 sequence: CSVAGETTGELFF. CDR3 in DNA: TGCAGCGTTGCGGGGGAGACCACCGGGGAGCTGTTTTTT.

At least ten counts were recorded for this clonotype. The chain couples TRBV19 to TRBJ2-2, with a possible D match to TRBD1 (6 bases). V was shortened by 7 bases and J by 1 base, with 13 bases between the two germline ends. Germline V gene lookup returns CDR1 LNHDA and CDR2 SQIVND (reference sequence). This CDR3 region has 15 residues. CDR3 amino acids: CASTQGQVNTGELFF. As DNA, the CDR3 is TGTGCCAGTACTCAGGGGCAGGTGAACACCGGGGAGCTGTTTTTT.

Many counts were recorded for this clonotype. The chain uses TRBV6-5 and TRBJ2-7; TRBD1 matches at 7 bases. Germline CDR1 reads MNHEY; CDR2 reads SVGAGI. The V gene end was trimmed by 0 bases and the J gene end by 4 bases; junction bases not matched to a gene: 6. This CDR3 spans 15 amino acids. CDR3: CASSYSGDSDYEQYF. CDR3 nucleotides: TGTGCCAGCAGTTACTCTGGGGACAGTGATTACGAGCAGTACTTC.

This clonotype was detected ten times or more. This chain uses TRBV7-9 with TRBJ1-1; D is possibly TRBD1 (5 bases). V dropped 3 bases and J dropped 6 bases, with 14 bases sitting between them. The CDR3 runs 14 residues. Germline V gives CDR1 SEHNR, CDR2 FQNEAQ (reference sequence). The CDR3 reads CASSFGGVQPEAFF. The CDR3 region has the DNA TGTGCCAGCAGCTTCGGGGGAGTGCAGCCTGAAGCTTTCTTT.

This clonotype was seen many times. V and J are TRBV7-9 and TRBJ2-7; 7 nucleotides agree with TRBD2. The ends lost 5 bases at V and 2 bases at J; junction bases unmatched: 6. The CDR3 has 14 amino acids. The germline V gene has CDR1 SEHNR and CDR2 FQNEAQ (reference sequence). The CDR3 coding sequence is TGTGCCAGCAGCCTAGGGGAGGGGACCTACGAGCAGTACGTC. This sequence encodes CASSLGEGTYEQYV.

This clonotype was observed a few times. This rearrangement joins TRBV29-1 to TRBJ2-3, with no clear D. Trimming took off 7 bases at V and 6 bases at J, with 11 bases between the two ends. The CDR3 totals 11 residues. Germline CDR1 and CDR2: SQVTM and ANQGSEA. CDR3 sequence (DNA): TGCAGCGCTGACACTGCCGATACGCAGTATTTT. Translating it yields CSADTADTQYF.